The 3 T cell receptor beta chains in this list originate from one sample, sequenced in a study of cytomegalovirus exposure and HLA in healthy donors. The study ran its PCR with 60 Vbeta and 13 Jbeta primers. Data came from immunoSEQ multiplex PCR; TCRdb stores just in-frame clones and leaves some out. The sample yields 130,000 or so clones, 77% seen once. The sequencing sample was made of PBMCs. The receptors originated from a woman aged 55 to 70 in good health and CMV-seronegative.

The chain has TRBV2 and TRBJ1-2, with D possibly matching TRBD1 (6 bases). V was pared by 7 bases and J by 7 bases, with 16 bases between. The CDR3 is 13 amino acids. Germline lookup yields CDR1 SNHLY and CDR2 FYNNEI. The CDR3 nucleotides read TGTGCCAGCACGGGACAAGCATCCGGTGGCTACACCTTC. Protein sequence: CASTGQASGGYTF.

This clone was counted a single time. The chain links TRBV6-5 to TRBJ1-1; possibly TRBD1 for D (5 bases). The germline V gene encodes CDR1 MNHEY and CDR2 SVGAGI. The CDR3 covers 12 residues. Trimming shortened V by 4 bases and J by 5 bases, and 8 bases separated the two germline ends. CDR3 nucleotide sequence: TGTGCCAGCAGTTCTCGGGGGACTGAAGCTTTCTTT. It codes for CASSSRGTEAFF.

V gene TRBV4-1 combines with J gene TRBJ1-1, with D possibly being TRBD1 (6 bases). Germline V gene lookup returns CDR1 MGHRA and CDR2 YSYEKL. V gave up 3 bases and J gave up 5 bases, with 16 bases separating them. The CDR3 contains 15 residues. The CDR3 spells CASSHPGTSRTEAFF. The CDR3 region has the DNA TGCGCCAGCAGCCACCCAGGGACATCGAGGACTGAAGCTTTCTTT.